This T cell receptor (beta chain) derives from a study of shared clonotypes between healthy human individuals. The CDR3 length is 16 residues. Germline CDR1 reads KGHSH; CDR2 reads LQKENI. With V trimmed by 2 bases and J by 4 bases, 7 bases remained unmatched. Only in-frame clones appear in the TCRdb table, and some are missing; sequencing was by immunoSEQ multiplex PCR. The repertoire holds about 470,000 clones, 70% to 80% seen once, with over 10% in the top ten. This receptor was obtained from a woman aged 40 to 50 in good health. Some clones in this sample may be carry-over from other donors' samples. The chain uses TRBV18 and TRBJ2-3, with 9 bases identical to TRBD2. Input material: PBMCs. DNA of the CDR3: TGTGCCAGCTCACCATTAGCGGGAGACGGCGCAGATACGCAGTATTTT. It specifies CASSPLAGDGADTQYF.